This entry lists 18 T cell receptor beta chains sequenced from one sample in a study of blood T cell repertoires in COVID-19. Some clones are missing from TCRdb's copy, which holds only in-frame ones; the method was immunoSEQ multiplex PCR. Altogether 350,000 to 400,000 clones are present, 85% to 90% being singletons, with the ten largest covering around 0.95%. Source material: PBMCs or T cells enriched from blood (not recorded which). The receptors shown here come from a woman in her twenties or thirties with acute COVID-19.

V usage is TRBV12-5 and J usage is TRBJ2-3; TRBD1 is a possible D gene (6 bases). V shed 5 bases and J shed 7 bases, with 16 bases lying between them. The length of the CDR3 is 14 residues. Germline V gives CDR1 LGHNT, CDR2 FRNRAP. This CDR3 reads CASGRDTQGNTQYF. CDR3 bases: TGTGCTAGTGGTAGGGACACGCAGGGCAATACGCAGTATTTT.

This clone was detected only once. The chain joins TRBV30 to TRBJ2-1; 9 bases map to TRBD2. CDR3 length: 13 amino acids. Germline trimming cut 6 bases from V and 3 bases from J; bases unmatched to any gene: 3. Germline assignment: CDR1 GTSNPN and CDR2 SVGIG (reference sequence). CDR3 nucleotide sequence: TGTGCCTGCAAGCGGGGGGACTACAATGAGCAGTTCTTC. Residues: CACKRGDYNEQFF.

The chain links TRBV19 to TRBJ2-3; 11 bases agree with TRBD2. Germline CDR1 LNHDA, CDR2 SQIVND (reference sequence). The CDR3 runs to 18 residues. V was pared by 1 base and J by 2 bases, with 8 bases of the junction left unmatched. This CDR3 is CASSIVALAGANTDTQYF. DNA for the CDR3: TGTGCCAGTAGTATAGTAGCACTAGCGGGGGCCAACACAGATACGCAGTATTTT.

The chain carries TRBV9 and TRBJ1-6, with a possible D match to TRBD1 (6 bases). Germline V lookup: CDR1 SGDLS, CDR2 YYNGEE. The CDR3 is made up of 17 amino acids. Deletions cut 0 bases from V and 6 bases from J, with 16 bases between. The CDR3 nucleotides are TGTGCCAGCAGCGTAGAGGGGACAATCAGGGGTAATTCACCCCTCCACTTT. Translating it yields CASSVEGTIRGNSPLHF.

The CDR3: CASSSESEQYF. The DNA for the CDR3 is TGTGCCAGTAGTAGCGAGTCCGAGCAGTACTTC. This chain uses TRBV19 with TRBJ2-7; no definite D call. This CDR3 is built from 11 residues. CDR1 and CDR2 (germline): LNHDA, SQIVND (reference sequence). Trimming cost V 4 bases and J 6 bases, with 7 bases left between them.

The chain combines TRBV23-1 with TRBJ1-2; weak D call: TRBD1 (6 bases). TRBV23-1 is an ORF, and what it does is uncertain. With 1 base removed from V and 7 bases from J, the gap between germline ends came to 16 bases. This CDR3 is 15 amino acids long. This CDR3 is CASSQLQGRNGGYTF. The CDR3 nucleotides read TGCGCCAGCAGTCAATTACAGGGACGGAATGGTGGCTACACCTTC.

CDR3 residues: CASSQDRRSGGAGETQYF. In nucleotides, the CDR3 is TGCGCCAGCAGCCAAGATCGTCGGAGCGGGGGGGCCGGGGAGACCCAGTACTTC. The chain recombines TRBV4-1 with TRBJ2-5, with TRBD2 matching over 10 bases. This CDR3 is 18 amino acids long. Per germline, CDR1 MGHRA and CDR2 YSYEKL. J lost 5 bases, V lost 0 bases, and 12 bases had no gene match.

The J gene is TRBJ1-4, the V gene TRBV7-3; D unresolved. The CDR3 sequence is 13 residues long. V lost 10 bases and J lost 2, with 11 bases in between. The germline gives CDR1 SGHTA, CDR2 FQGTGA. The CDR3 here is CANHPRTNEKLFF. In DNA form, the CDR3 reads TGTGCCAACCACCCCCGGACTAATGAAAAACTGTTTTTT.

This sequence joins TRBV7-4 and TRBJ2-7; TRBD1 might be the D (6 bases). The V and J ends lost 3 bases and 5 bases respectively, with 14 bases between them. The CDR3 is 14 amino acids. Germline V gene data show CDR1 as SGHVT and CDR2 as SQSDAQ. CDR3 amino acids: CASSLGAIGDEQYF. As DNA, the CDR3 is TGTGCCAGCAGCTTGGGGGCCATTGGTGACGAGCAGTACTTC. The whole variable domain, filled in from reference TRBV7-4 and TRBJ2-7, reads GAGVSQSPRYKVAKRGRDVALRCDSISGHVTLYWYRQTLGQGSEVLTYSQSDAQRDKSGRPSGRFSAERPERSVSTLKIQRTEQGDSAVYLCASSLGAIGDEQYFGPGTRLTVT.

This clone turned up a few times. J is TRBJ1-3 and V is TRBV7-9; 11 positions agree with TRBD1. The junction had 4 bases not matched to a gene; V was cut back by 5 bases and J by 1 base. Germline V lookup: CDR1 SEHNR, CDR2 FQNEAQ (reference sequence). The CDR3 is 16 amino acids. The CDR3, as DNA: TGTGCCAGCAGCACCGGGACAGGGGGATCTGGAAACACCATATATTTT. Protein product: CASSTGTGGSGNTIYF.

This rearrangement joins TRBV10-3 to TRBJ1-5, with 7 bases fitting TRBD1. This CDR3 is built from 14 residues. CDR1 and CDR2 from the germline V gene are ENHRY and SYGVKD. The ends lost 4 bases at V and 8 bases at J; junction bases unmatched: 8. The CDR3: CAISGNRGTEPQHF. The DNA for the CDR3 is TGTGCCATCAGTGGAAACAGGGGAACTGAGCCCCAGCATTTT.

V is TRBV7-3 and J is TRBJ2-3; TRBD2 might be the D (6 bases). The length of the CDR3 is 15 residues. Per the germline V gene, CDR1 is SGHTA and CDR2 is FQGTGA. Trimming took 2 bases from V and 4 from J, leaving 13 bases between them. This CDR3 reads CASSLAGSGADTQYF. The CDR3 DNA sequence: TGTGCCAGCAGCTTAGCGGGGTCCGGGGCAGATACGCAGTATTTT.

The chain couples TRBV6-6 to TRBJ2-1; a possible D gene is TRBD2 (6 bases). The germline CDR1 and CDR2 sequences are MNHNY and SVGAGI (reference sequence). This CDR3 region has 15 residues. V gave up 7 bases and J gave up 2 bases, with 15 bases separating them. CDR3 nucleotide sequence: TGTGCCAGCAAAGCGGGTTGGAGTACCTACAATGAGCAGTTCTTC. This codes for CASKAGWSTYNEQFF.

The CDR3 DNA reads as TGTGCCTGGGTAGGAAGGGGCGAAGATACGCAGTATTTT. The encoded protein is CAWVGRGEDTQYF. The chain recombines TRBV30 with TRBJ2-3; possible D gene TRBD1, 5 bases. CDR3 length equals 13 residues. Germline-derived CDR1 and CDR2 are GTSNPN and SVGIG (reference sequence). V lost 5 bases, J lost 5 bases, and 14 bases lay in between.

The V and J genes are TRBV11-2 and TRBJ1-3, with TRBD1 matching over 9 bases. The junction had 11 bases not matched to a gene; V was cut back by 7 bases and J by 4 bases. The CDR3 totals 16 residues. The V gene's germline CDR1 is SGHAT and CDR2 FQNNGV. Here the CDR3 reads CASTESGTGYGNTIYF. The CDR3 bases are TGTGCCAGCACCGAATCCGGGACAGGGTACGGAAACACCATATATTTT.

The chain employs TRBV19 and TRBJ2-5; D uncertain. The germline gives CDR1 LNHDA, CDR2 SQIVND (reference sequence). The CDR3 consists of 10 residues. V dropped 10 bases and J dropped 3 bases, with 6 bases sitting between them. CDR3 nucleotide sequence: TGTGCCACTGGAGAAGAGACCCAGTACTTC. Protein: CATGEETQYF.

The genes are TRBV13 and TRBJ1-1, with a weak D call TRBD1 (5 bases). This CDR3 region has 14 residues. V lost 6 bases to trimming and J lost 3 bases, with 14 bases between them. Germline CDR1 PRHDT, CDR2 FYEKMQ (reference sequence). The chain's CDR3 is CASRPGGEDTEAFF. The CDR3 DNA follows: TGTGCCAGCAGACCCGGAGGGGAGGACACTGAAGCTTTCTTT.

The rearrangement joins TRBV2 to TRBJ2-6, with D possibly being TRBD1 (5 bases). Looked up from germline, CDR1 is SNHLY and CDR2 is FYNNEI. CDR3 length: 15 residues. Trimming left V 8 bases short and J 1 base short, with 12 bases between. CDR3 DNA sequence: TGTGCCAGCGGGGCAGGGATTTCTGGGGCCAACGTCCTGACTTTC. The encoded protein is CASGAGISGANVLTF.